This TCR beta chain was retrieved from a study of blood T cell repertoires in COVID-19 (dated by TCRdb to the early 2020s). Regarding the complete study: Samples covering the acute and convalescent phases of COVID-19 were provided by collaborators in the United States, Italy and Spain. The prospective study material was composed of cDNA or gDNA derived from T cells, B-cell-depleted T cells, or PBMCs. Deeply sampled blood TCRbeta repertoires from subjects exposed to, actively infected with, or recovered from COVID-19 were included in the dataset. The repertoires were made available in a free public database intended to serve as a resource for research on the immune response to SARS-CoV-2. The samples were drawn from the first 160 participants of the ongoing ImmuneRACE study and from 950 to 1,500 subjects provided by 6 global collaborators. Nearly every sample came with metadata listing a de-identified subject ID, COVID-19 status, age in years and sex. Where available, HLA class I and class II types were taken from metadata supplied by the sample provider and were not determined by assay-based typing. What the work shows at the level of the full study, not this receptor alone: The quantity of clinical and demographic metadata differed by source and by participant and was supplied without curation.

Each collaborating institution followed its own protocols to collect whole blood in K2EDTA tubes. Collaborator samples were shipped for TCRbeta analysis as frozen whole blood, isolated PBMCs, or DNA extracted from either sample type. Trimming takes 6 bases off V and 5 bases off J; junction bases not matched to a gene: 9. CDR1 and CDR2 are drawn from the germline V gene: MDHEN, SYDVKM. There are 16 amino acids in the CDR3, from cysteine to phenylalanine inclusive. The sequence is cut down to CDR3 DNA, 48 bases in frame from base 1. As concerns this clone: Its target antigen remains unknown. No clone much larger than this one lies a single base away; base qualities are absent.

The immunoSEQ Assay, a bias-controlled multiplex PCR, was used to amplify TCRbeta CDR3 regions from genomic DNA. The paper's processing steps were these. Within the assay, amplification of reference gene primers was used to estimate how many nucleated cells each sample contained. Sequence reads were collapsed and filtered to measure the absolute abundance of every unique TCRbeta CDR3 rearrangement. For each sample, productive Simpson clonality was calculated by taking the square root of Simpson's diversity index across productive rearrangements. TCRdb holds this immuneACCESS table with in-frame rearrangements only. Some clones are missing; in checked studies, unresolved V genes explain under half, and the rest has no known cause. V and J calls plus clone size are reproduced from that table; the DNA served to infer D and trimming. This sample holds tens of thousands of clones; roughly 79% were observed only once. The biggest ten clones account for roughly 20% of the sample.

The specimen sequenced was peripheral blood. The TCR originated in a woman in her sixties or seventies with acute or convalescent COVID-19. The sequence is built from TRBV28 and TRBJ2-2; 10 bases in the middle match TRBD2. The DNA sequence is given as TGTGCCAGCAGGTTCCTAGCGGGAGTTGGGACCGGGGAGCTGTTTTTT. Translated, this gives CASRFLAGVGTGELFF.